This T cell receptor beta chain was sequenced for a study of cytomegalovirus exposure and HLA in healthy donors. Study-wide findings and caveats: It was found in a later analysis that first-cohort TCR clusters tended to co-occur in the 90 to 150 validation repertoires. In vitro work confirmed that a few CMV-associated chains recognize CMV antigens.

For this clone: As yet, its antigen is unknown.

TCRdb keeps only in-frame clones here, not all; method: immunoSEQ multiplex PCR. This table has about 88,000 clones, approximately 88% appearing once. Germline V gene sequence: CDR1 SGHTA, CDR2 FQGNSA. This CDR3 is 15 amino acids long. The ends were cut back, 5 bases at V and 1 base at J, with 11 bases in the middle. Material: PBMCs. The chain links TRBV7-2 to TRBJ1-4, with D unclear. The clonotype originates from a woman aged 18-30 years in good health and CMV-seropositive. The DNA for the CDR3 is TGTGCCAGCAGCCCGCGGAGGGTAACTAATGAAAAACTGTTTTTT. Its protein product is CASSPRRVTNEKLFF.